This record concerns one TCR beta chain sequence. Antigen: not known. Deletions cut 0 bases from V and 4 bases from J, with 9 bases between. The CDR3 covers 14 residues. Germline V gene sequence: CDR1 MNHEY, CDR2 SMNVEV (reference sequence). These data originate in a study of early T cells in non-severe SARS-CoV-2 infection. The wider study: Unpaired chains resulted from sequencing bulk RNA of unsorted whole blood.

Study-level points and caveats: There was a bias toward anti-spike CD8 responses in VDJdb matching, which missed private and CD4 specificities.

Unique molecular identifiers were attached to individual cDNA molecules. A single record per CDR3 protein comes from TCRdb applying MiXCR to the 5' RACE reads. The table shows approximately 71,000 distinct CDR3 sequences, with around 10% occurring only once. This receptor was taken from an adult who was a healthcare worker with PCR-confirmed SARS-CoV-2 infection or an uninfected control (not recorded which). What was sequenced was whole blood. V is TRBV27 and J is TRBJ2-5, with a weak D call TRBD2 (7 bases). The CDR3, as DNA: TGTGCCAGCAGTTTATCGCGGGGGCTAGAGACCCAGTACTTC. It is translated as CASSLSRGLETQYF.